This T cell receptor beta chain was recorded in a study of blood T cell repertoires in COVID-19. Whole-study context: T cells, B-cell-depleted T cells, or PBMCs provided the cDNA or gDNA that served as material.

Between the trimmed V and J ends, which lost 4 bases and 1 base, there was a span of 12 bases. CDR1 is SGHRS and CDR2 is YFSETQ in the germline V gene. There are 15 residues in the CDR3. As processed by the authors: Nucleated cell counts were estimated from reference gene primer amplification. This table comes from immunoSEQ multiplex PCR, and its TCRdb copy is limited to in-frame clones, with some not included. For V, J and clone size, that table is used; D and trimming come from the DNA. The sample gives 13,000 or so clones, about 88% of which show up once; 2.6% is in the top ten. Source material: peripheral blood. The sequence was obtained from a human donor in a cohort sampled during active COVID-19. The chain uses TRBV5-1 and TRBJ2-1; D possibly corresponds to TRBD2 (5 bases). The CDR3 DNA follows: TGCGCCAGCAGCCTCTTAGCGCTATCCTACAATGAGCAGTTCTTC. This encodes CASSLLALSYNEQFF.